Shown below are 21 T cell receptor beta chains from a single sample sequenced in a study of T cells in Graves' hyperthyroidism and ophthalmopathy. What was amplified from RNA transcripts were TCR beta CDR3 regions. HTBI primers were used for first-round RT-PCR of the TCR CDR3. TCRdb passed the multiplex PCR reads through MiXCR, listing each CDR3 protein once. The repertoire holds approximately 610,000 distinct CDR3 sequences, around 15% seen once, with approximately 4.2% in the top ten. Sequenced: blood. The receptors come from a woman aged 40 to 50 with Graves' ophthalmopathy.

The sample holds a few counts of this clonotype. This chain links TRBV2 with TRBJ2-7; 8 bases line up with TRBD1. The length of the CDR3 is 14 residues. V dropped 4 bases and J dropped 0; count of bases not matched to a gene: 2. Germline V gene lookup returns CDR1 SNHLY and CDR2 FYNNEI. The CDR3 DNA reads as TGTGCCAGCAGTGGAGGACAGGGCTCCTACGAGCAGTACTTC. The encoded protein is CASSGGQGSYEQYF. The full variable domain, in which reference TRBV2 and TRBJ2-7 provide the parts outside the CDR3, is EPEVTQTPSHQVTQMGQEVILRCVPISNHLYFYWYRQILGQKVEFLVSFYNNEISEKSEIFDDQFSVERPDGSNFTLKIRSTKLEDSAMYFCASSGGQGSYEQYFGPGTRLTVT.

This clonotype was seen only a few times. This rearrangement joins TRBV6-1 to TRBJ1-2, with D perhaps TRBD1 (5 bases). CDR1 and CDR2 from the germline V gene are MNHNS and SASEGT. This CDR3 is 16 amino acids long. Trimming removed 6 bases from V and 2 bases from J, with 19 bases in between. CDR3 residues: CASRAAGPRANYGYTF. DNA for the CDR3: TGTGCCAGCAGGGCAGCGGGGCCACGGGCGAACTATGGCTACACCTTC.

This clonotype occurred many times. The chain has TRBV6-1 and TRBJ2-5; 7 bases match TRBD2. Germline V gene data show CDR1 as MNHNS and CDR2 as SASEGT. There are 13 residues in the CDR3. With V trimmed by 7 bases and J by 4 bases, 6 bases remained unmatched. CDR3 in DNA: TGTGCCAGCAATGGGGGGGGGAGAGAGACCCAGTACTTC. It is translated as CASNGGGRETQYF.

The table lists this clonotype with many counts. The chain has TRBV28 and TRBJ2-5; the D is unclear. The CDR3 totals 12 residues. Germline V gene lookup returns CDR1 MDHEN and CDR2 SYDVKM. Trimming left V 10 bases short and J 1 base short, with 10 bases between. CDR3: CATARTQETQYF. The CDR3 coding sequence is TGTGCCACTGCCCGGACCCAAGAGACCCAGTACTTC. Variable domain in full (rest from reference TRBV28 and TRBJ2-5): DVKVTQSSRYLVKRTGEKVFLECVQDMDHENMFWYRQDPGLGLRLIYFSYDVKMKEKGDIPEGYSVSREKKERFSLILESASTNQTSMYLCATARTQETQYFGPGTRLLVL.

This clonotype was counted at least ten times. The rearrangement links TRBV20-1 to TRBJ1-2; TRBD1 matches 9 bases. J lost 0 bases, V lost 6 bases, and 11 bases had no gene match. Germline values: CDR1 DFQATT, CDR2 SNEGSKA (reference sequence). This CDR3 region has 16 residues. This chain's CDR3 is CSAMGGQGSANYGYTF. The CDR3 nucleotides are TGCAGTGCAATGGGGGGACAGGGCTCAGCTAACTATGGCTACACCTTC.

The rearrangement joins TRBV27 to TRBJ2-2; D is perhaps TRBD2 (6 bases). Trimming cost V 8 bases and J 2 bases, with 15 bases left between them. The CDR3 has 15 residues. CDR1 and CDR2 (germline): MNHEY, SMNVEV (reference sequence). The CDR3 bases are TGTGCCAGCCGTAACCCGGGACTTAACACCGGGGAGCTGTTTTTT. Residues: CASRNPGLNTGELFF.

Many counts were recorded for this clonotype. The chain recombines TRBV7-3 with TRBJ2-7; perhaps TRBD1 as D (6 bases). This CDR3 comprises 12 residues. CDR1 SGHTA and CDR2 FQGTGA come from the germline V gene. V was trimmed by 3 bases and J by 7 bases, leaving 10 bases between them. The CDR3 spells CASSLGDKEQYF. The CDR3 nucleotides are TGTGCCAGCAGCTTGGGGGACAAGGAGCAGTACTTC.

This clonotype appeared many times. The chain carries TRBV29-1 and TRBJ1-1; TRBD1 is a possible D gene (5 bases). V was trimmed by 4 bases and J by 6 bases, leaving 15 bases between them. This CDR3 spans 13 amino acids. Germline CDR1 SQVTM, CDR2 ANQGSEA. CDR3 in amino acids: CSVAVSGLPEAFF. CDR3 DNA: TGCAGCGTTGCCGTTTCAGGGTTACCTGAAGCTTTCTTT.

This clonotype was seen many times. The CDR3 DNA sequence: TGCGCCAGCAGCTTGGGCTCAGGGGGCCCCTACGACGAGCAGTACTTC. It codes for CASSLGSGGPYDEQYF. The rearrangement uses TRBV5-1 and TRBJ2-7; TRBD1 matches 8 bases. CDR3 length equals 16 residues. The germline gives CDR1 SGHRS, CDR2 YFSETQ. The V gene end was trimmed by 0 bases and the J gene end by 5 bases; junction bases not matched to a gene: 10. The whole variable domain, remainder taken from reference TRBV5-1 and TRBJ2-7, is KAGVTQTPRYLIKTRGQQVTLSCSPISGHRSVSWYQQTPGQGLQFLFEYFSETQRNKGNFPGRFSGRQFSNSRSEMNVSTLELGDSALYLCASSLGSGGPYDEQYFGPGTRLTVT.

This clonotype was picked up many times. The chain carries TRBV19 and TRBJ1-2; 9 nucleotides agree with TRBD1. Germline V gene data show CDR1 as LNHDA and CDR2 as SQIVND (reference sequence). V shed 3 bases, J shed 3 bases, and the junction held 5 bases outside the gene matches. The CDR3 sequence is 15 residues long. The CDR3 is CASSMGTGIYYGYTF. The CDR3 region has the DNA TGTGCCAGTAGTATGGGGACAGGGATCTACTATGGCTACACCTTC. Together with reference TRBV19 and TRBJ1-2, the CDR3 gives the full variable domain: DGGITQSPKYLFRKEGQNVTLSCEQNLNHDAMYWYRQDPGQGLRLIYYSQIVNDFQKGDIAEGYSVSREKKESFPLTVTSAQKNPTAFYLCASSMGTGIYYGYTFGSGTRLTVV.

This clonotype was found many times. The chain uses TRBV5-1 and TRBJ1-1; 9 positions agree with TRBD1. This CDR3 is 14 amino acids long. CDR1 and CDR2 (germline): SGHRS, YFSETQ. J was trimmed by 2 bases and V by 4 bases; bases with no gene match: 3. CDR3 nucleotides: TGCGCCAGCAGCCGGACAGGGGTAAACACTGAAGCTTTCTTT. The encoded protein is CASSRTGVNTEAFF.

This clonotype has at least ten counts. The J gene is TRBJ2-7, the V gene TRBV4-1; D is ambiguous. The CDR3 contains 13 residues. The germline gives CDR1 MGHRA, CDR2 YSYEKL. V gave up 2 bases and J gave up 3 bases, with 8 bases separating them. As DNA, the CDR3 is TGCGCCAGCAGCCAATTTGAGCTCTACGAGCAGTACTTC. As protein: CASSQFELYEQYF.

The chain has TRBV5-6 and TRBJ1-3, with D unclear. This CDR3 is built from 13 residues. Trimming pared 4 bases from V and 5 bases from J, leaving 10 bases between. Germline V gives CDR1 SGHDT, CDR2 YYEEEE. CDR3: CASSPIERNTIYF. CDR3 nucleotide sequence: TGTGCCAGCAGCCCAATTGAGCGAAACACCATATATTTT.

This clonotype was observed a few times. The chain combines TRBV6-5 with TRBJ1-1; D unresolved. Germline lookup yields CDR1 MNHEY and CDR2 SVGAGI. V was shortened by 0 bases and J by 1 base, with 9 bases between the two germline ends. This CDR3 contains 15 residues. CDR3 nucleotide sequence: TGTGCCAGCAGTTACTCGAGGGTCGGGAACACTGAAGCTTTCTTT. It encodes CASSYSRVGNTEAFF.

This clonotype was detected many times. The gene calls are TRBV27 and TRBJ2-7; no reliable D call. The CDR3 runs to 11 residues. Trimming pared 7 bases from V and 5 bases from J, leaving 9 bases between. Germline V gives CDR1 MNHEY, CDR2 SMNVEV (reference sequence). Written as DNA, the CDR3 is TGTGCCAGCAAGATGGATAACGAGCAGTACTTC. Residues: CASKMDNEQYF.

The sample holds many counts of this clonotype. The CDR3 spells CASSPSYIQAHEQYF. The DNA of the CDR3 is TGTGCCAGCAGTCCCTCATACATACAGGCCCACGAGCAGTACTTC. V gene TRBV27 combines with J gene TRBJ2-7, with a weak D call TRBD1 (5 bases). Between the trimmed V and J ends, which lost 5 bases and 5 bases, there was a span of 19 bases. This CDR3 spans 15 amino acids. Germline assignment: CDR1 MNHEY and CDR2 SMNVEV (reference sequence).

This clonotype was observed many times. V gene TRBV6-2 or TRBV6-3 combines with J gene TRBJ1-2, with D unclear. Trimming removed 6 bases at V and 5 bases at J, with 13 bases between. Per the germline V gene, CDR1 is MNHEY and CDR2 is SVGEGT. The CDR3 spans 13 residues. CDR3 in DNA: TGTGCCAGCAGCCCGGACCCCGGGTATGGCTACACCTTC. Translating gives CASSPDPGYGYTF.

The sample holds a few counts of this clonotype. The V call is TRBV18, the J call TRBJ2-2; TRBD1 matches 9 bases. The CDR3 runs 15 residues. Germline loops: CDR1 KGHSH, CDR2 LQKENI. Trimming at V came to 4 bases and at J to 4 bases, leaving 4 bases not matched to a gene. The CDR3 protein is CASSQGQGSTGELFF. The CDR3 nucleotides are TGTGCCAGCTCACAGGGACAGGGAAGCACCGGGGAGCTGTTTTTT. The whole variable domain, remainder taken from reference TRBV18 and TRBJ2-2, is NAGVMQNPRHLVRRRGQEARLRCSPMKGHSHVYWYRQLPEEGLKFMVYLQKENIIDESGMPKERFSAEFPKEGPSILRIQQVVRGDSAAYFCASSQGQGSTGELFFGEGSRLTVL.

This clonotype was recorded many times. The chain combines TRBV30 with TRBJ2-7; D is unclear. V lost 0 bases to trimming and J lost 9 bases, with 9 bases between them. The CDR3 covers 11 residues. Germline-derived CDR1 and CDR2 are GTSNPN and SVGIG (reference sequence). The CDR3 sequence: CAWSVGVGQYF. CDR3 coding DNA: TGTGCCTGGAGTGTAGGTGTCGGGCAGTACTTC.

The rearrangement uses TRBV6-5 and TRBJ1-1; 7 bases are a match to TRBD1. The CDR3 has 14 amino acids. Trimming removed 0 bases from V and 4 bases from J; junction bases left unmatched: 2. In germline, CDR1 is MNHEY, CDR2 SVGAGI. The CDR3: CASSYSPGGTEAFF. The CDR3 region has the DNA TGTGCCAGCAGTTACTCCCCAGGGGGCACTGAAGCTTTCTTT.

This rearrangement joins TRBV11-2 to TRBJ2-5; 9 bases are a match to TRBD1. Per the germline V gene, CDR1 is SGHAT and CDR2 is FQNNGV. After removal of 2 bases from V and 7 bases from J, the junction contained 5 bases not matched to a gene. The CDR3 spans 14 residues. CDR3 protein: CASSLLQGAGTQYF. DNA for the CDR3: TGTGCCAGCAGCTTACTACAGGGGGCTGGGACCCAGTACTTC.